The rows below give T cell receptor beta chains drawn from one sample of a study of CD8+CD57+ T cells in acquired aplastic anemia. MiXCR was run by TCRdb on the reads, yielding one entry per CDR3 protein. Found here are approximately 190,000 distinct CDR3 sequences, roughly 64% of them singletons; the top ten hold 46%. Material for sequencing was sorted CD4+, CD8+, or CD8+CD57+ T cells (not recorded which) from PBMCs. The receptors derive from a human donor with severe aplastic anemia or a healthy control (not recorded which). Each CDR3 is given with its conserved first and last residue. D genes are given only for firm matches. Size tells how often a clone was seen (once, few, many) or the class of an expanded clone, and some rows leave it out.

NA	TRBV20-1	TRBJ2-5	NA	CSALDQETQYF	TGCAGTGCCTTAGACCAAGAGACCCAGTACTTC
once	TRBV20-1	TRBJ2-5	TRBD1	CSAIRGQGKKDQETQYF	TGCAGTGCTATTAGGGGACAGGGTAAGAAGGACCAAGAGACCCAGTACTTC
once	TRBV12-3/TRBV12-4	TRBJ2-7	TRBD1	CASSWTGSSYEQYF	TGTGCCAGCAGTTGGACAGGGAGCTCCTACGAGCAGTACTTC
few	TRBV20-1	TRBJ1-5	TRBD1	CSASTGPNQPQHF	TGCAGTGCCTCGACAGGGCCAAATCAGCCCCAGCATTTT
NA	TRBV7-2	TRBJ1-5	TRBD1	CASSRDRSGNQPQHF	TGTGCCAGCAGCCGGGACAGGTCGGGCAATCAGCCCCAGCATTTT
NA	TRBV10-1	TRBJ1-5	NA	CASSESSQPQHF	TGCGCCAGCAGTGAGTCGAGTCAGCCCCAGCATTTT
NA	TRBV6-6	TRBJ2-7	NA	CASSYQEGYEQYF	TGTGCCAGCAGCTACCAGGAAGGCTACGAGCAGTACTTC
NA	TRBV7-3	TRBJ2-5	NA	CASGGGRTGRETQYF	TGTGCCAGCGGCGGGGGCAGAACCGGGCGGGAGACCCAGTACTTC
NA	TRBV5-1	TRBJ2-7	TRBD2	CASSPGEGGGYEQYF	TGCGCCAGCAGCCCCGGGGAGGGAGGAGGCTACGAGCAGTACTTC
many	TRBV20-1	TRBJ2-7	TRBD2	CSARDRLAATYEQYF	TGCAGTGCTAGAGACAGACTAGCGGCAACCTACGAGCAGTACTTC
NA	TRBV3-1	TRBJ2-5	NA	CASSQQGTQSGTQYF	TGTGCCAGCAGCCAGCAGGGGACACAGAGTGGGACCCAGTACTTC
few	TRBV5-5	TRBJ1-5	NA	CASSLGQVQSNQPQHF	TGTGCCAGCAGCTTGGGACAGGTCCAGAGCAATCAGCCCCAGCATTTT
NA	TRBV7-9	TRBJ2-3	NA	CASSPGPGFFTDTQYF	TGTGCCAGCAGCCCGGGACCGGGTTTTTTCACAGATACGCAGTATTTT
few	TRBV10-2	TRBJ2-1	NA	CASSDPDTDNEQFF	TGCGCCAGCAGTGACCCGGACACTGACAATGAGCAGTTCTTC
NA	TRBV7-9	TRBJ1-5	NA	CASSLATRDQPQHF	TGTGCCAGCAGCTTAGCGACAAGGGATCAGCCCCAGCATTTT
NA	TRBV29-1	TRBJ2-7	NA	CSGSRVAEPYEQYF	TGCAGCGGCAGCAGGGTGGCGGAACCTTACGAGCAGTACTTC
many	TRBV6-5	TRBJ2-7	NA	CASSPQGPYEQYF	TGTGCCAGCAGTCCTCAGGGGCCCTACGAGCAGTACTTC
NA	TRBV10-3	TRBJ2-2	TRBD2	CAIRGLAGTGELFF	TGTGCCATCAGGGGACTAGCGGGGACCGGGGAGCTGTTTTTT
NA	TRBV10-3	TRBJ1-3	NA	CAISALDTGGTVGSGNTIYF	TGTGCCATCAGTGCATTGGACACGGGAGGAACTGTGGGATCTGGAAACACCATATATTTT
NA	TRBV7-9	TRBJ2-1	NA	CASSVSHALGQFF	TGTGCCAGCAGTGTGAGTCACGCACTTGGGCAGTTCTTC
medium-sized	TRBV2	TRBJ2-3	NA	CASKAGAPPDTQYF	TGTGCCAGCAAGGCGGGGGCTCCGCCAGATACGCAGTATTTT
NA	TRBV2	TRBJ1-3	NA	CASSGVGFGNTIYF	TGTGCCAGCAGTGGAGTAGGGTTTGGAAACACCATATATTTT
NA	TRBV20-1	TRBJ1-1	NA	CRAQGTEAFF	TGCAGAGCCCAGGGTACTGAAGCTTTCTTT
NA	TRBV5-1	TRBJ1-1	TRBD1	CASSVQGGPEAFF	TGCGCCAGCAGCGTACAGGGGGGGCCTGAAGCTTTCTTT
NA	TRBV5-6	TRBJ2-1	NA	CASSLGAGDEQFF	TGTGCCAGCAGCTTGGGTGCCGGCGATGAGCAGTTCTTC
many	TRBV12-3/TRBV12-4	TRBJ2-7	TRBD2	CASSLELAGGPYEQYF	TGTGCCAGCAGTTTAGAGCTGGCGGGGGGGCCCTACGAGCAGTACTTC
NA	TRBV19	TRBJ1-1	NA	CASSIVGSMNTEAFF	TGTGCCAGTAGTATTGTGGGCAGTATGAACACTGAAGCTTTCTTT
NA	TRBV2	TRBJ1-1	NA	CASPPTEGPEAFF	TGTGCCAGCCCCCCCACGGAGGGCCCTGAAGCTTTCTTT
NA	TRBV7-9	TRBJ2-3	TRBD2	CASSFERGGTDTQYF	TGTGCCAGCAGCTTCGAGCGGGGGGGCACAGATACGCAGTATTTT
NA	TRBV25-1	TRBJ2-2	NA	CASSEFSSLDTGELFF	TGTGCCAGCAGTGAATTTAGTAGCCTGGACACCGGGGAGCTGTTTTTT
NA	TRBV7-9	TRBJ1-2	NA	CASSFQGGDGYTF	TGTGCCAGCAGTTTTCAGGGAGGAGATGGCTACACCTTC
NA	TRBV10-3	TRBJ1-3	NA	CAITTGAGPGNTIYF	TGTGCCATCACTACGGGGGCCGGGCCTGGAAACACCATATATTTT
once	TRBV7-9	TRBJ2-3	NA	CASMSTVGFMTDTQYF	TGTGCCAGCATGTCGACAGTTGGGTTCATGACAGATACGCAGTATTTT
NA	TRBV9	TRBJ2-7	NA	CASMPTGEYYEQYF	TGTGCCAGCATGCCCACGGGCGAGTACTACGAGCAGTACTTC
NA	TRBV7-2	TRBJ1-2	TRBD1	CASRSGTGGDYGYTF	TGTGCCAGCAGATCCGGGACAGGTGGCGACTATGGCTACACCTTC
NA	TRBV7-3	TRBJ2-5	TRBD2	CASSVTPGGWETQYF	TGTGCCAGCAGCGTAACGCCGGGAGGGTGGGAGACCCAGTACTTC
NA	TRBV10-3	TRBJ1-5	NA	CAISELGDREPQHF	TGTGCCATCAGTGAGTTGGGGGACCGAGAGCCCCAGCATTTT
few	TRBV7-9	TRBJ2-7	TRBD2	CASSHNSGGEQYF	TGTGCCAGCAGCCACAATTCGGGGGGTGAGCAGTACTTC
NA	TRBV12-3/TRBV12-4	TRBJ2-7	TRBD2	CASSDPSGYYEQYF	TGTGCCAGCAGTGACCCTAGCGGGTACTACGAGCAGTACTTC
NA	TRBV20-1	TRBJ1-3	NA	CSASAAGGGNTIYF	TGCAGTGCTAGCGCCGCGGGAGGTGGAAACACCATATATTTT
once	TRBV15	TRBJ2-5	TRBD2	CATSTPLAGAETQYF	TGTGCCACCAGCACCCCCCTAGCGGGAGCTGAGACCCAGTACTTC